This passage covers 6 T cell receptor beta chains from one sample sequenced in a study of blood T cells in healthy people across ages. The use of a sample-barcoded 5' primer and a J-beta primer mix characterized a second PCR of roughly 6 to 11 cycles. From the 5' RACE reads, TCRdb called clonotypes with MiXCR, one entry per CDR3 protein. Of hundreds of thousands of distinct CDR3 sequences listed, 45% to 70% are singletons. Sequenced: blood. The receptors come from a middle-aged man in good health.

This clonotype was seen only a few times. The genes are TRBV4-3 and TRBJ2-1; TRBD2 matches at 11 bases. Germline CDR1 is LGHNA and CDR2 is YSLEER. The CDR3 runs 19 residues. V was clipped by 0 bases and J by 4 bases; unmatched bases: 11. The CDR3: CASSQDPTSGSFKYNEQFF. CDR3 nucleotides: TGCGCCAGCAGCCAAGATCCCACTAGCGGGAGCTTTAAATACAATGAGCAGTTCTTC.

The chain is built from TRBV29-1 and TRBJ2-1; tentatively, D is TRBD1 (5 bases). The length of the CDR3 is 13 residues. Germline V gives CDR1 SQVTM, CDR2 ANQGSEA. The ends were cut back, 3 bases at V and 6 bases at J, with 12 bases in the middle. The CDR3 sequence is CSVEAGLVNEQFF. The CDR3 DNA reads TGCAGCGTTGAGGCAGGGTTGGTCAATGAGCAGTTCTTC.

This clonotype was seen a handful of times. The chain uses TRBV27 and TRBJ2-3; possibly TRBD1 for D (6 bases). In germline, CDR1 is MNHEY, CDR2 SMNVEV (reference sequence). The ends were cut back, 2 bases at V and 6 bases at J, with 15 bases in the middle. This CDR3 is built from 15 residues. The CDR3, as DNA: TGTGCCAGCAGTTTAGCAGTCCACAGGGTGGATACGCAGTATTTT. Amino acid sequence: CASSLAVHRVDTQYF.

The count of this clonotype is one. CDR3 protein: CASRGTVPNTEAFF. DNA of the CDR3: TGTGCCAGCAGGGGAACAGTACCGAACACTGAAGCTTTCTTT. This chain joins TRBV27 and TRBJ1-1; D not resolved. The CDR3 is 14 amino acids. CDR1 is MNHEY and CDR2 is SMNVEV in the germline V gene (reference sequence). V dropped 6 bases and J dropped 1 base, with 12 bases sitting between them.

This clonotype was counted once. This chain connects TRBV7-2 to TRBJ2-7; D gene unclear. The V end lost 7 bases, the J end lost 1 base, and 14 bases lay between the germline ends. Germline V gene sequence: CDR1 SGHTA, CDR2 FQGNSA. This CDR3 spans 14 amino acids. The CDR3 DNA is TGTGCCAGCACCCCACCACTGACATCCTACGAGCAGTACTTC. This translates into CASTPPLTSYEQYF.

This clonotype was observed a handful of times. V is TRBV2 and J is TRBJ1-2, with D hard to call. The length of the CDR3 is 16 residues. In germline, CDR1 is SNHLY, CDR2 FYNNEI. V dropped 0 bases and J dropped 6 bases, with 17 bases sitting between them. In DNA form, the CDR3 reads TGTGCCAGCAGTGAAGCGCAAGTGGTAATGGGTGATGGCTACACCTTC. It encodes CASSEAQVVMGDGYTF.